The T cell receptor beta chain described here comes from a study of OX40 agonist ivuxolimab in advanced cancers. Sequenced by immunoSEQ multiplex PCR; TCRdb stores in-frame clones only, minus some. The top ten hold 11% of the sample, which has fewer than 65,000 clones, 79% seen once. To note about this clone: Its specificity is not known.

CDR1 is KGHSH, CDR2 LQKENI, per germline. Trimming removed 2 bases at V and 4 bases at J, with 14 bases between. The CDR3 is 15 residues long. General study findings and limits: Some nonresponders additionally presented with little normalized T-cell clonal expansion. Among T cells, CD8+ cells averaged more expanded clones than CD4+ cells.

The TCR sequence derives from an adult with an advanced solid tumor such as melanoma, head and neck, liver or kidney cancer. The input for sequencing was CD4+ or CD8+ T cells sorted from blood, taken in a trial of the OX40 agonist ivuxolimab. V is TRBV18 and J is TRBJ1-2; D call uncertain. The CDR3 reads CASSPNQETSYGYTF. CDR3 nucleotide sequence: TGTGCCAGCTCACCAAATCAGGAAACTTCCTATGGCTACACCTTC.